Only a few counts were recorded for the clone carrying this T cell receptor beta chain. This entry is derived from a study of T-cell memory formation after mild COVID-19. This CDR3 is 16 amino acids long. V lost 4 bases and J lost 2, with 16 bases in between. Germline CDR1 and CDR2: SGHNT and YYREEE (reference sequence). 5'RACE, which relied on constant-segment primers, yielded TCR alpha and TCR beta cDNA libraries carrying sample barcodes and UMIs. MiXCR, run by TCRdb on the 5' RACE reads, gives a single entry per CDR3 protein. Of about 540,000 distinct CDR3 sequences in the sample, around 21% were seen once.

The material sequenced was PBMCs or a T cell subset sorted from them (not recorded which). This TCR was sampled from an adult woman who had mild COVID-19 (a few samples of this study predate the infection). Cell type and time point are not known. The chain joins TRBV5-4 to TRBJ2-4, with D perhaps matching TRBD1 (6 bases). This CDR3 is CASSQTQGGSKNIQYF. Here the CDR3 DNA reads TGTGCCAGCAGCCAAACACAGGGCGGCTCCAAAAACATTCAGTACTTC.